This T cell receptor (beta chain) was observed in a study of OX40 agonist ivuxolimab in advanced cancers. Study-level information: Ivuxolimab doses were 0.01, 0.1, 0.3, 1.5, 3 or 10 mg/kg every 2 weeks. Previous treatment with anti-PD-1, anti-PD-L1 or anti-CTLA-4 therapy was allowed; 40% had received some.

CDR1 is KGHSH and CDR2 is LQKENI in the germline V gene. This CDR3 is 15 amino acids long. V gave up 3 bases and J gave up 4 bases; unmatched junction bases: 3. The table came from immunoSEQ multiplex PCR; TCRdb's copy has only in-frame clones and leaves some out. This repertoire shows about 84,000 clones, roughly 87% found once; its top ten account for about 0.2%. With regard to this clone: The sample has other DNA sequences that encode this CDR3 too.

Anyone with autoimmune disease history or systemic immunosuppression was excluded. The rearrangement uses TRBV18 and TRBJ1-5, with 10 nucleotides matching TRBD1. The sequence was collected from an adult with an advanced solid tumor such as melanoma, head and neck, liver or kidney cancer. The sample consisted of CD4+ or CD8+ T cells sorted from blood, taken in a trial of the OX40 agonist ivuxolimab. The DNA for the CDR3 is TGTGCCAGCTCACCTAGGACAGGGGGAAATCAGCCCCAGCATTTT. Protein sequence: CASSPRTGGNQPQHF.